The 27 T cell receptor beta chains below all came from one sample that was sequenced in a study of Ad26.COV2.S vaccination and SARS-CoV-2 variants. Noted treatment: roughly 19 received Ad26.COV2.S at low or high dose, single or two shots; 5 received placebo; per-sample allocation not given. The samples date from day 63 after the first vaccine or placebo injection. Data came from immunoSEQ multiplex PCR; TCRdb stores just in-frame clones and leaves some out. The profile shows about 350,000 clones, around 89% of them singletons. This material consisted of peripheral blood, taken in a trial of Ad26.COV2.S vaccine versus placebo. These receptors all stem from a person aged 18-65 years who received the Ad26.COV2.S COVID-19 vaccine or a placebo.

This clone was recorded only once. The J gene is TRBJ2-7, the V gene TRBV5-1; D uncertain. The CDR3 spans 12 residues. The V gene lost 5 bases and the J gene lost 3 bases, with 9 bases spanning the gap. The germline CDR1 and CDR2 sequences are SGHRS and YFSETQ. The CDR3 region is CASRQDNYEQYF. CDR3 DNA sequence: TGCGCCAGCAGACAAGACAACTACGAGCAGTACTTC.

The CDR3 bases are TGTGCCTGGAGTTCCAAAGCGGGAGGGCGCTGGGAGACCCAGTACTTC. Translation: CAWSSKAGGRWETQYF. V and J are TRBV30 and TRBJ2-5, with 10 nucleotides matching TRBD2. This CDR3 comprises 16 residues. Looked up from germline, CDR1 is GTSNPN and CDR2 is SVGIG (reference sequence). V shed 2 bases and J 5 bases; nucleotides not matched to a gene: 11.

About this clone: The sample holds other DNA sequences that translate to the same CDR3. The rearrangement joins TRBV9 to TRBJ1-2; unclear D gene. This CDR3 spans 12 amino acids. Trimming took off 0 bases at V and 4 bases at J, with 4 bases between the two ends. Germline V gives CDR1 SGDLS, CDR2 YYNGEE. CDR3 residues: CASSVAGYGYTF. The CDR3 DNA reads TGTGCCAGCAGCGTAGCTGGCTATGGCTACACCTTC.

V gene TRBV12-3 or TRBV12-4 combines with J gene TRBJ1-3; D ambiguous. The CDR3 is 13 amino acids. Trimming removed 7 bases from V and 0 bases from J, with 7 bases in between. The CDR3 region is CASTIASGNTIYF. The CDR3 nucleotides are TGTGCCAGCACAATTGCCTCTGGAAACACCATATATTTT.

V usage is TRBV5-5 and J usage is TRBJ1-4; D not resolved. The CDR3 extends over 18 amino acids. In germline, CDR1 is SGHKS, CDR2 YYEKEE (reference sequence). Trimming took off 1 base at V and 6 bases at J, with 22 bases between the two ends. Written as DNA, the CDR3 is TGTGCCAGCAGCTTGTTCGGATTCGGAGACGCGTCGGATGAAAAACTGTTTTTT. This gives the protein CASSLFGFGDASDEKLFF.

This chain joins TRBV7-2 and TRBJ1-5, with D possibly matching TRBD1 (6 bases). V dropped 2 bases and J dropped 6 bases, with 14 bases sitting between them. Germline V CDR1 and CDR2: SGHTA, FQGNSA. This CDR3 region has 15 residues. CDR3 sequence (DNA): TGTGCCAGCAGCTTAAGTGTGGGGGCTGTTCAGCCCCAGCATTTT. Protein product: CASSLSVGAVQPQHF.

The V and J genes are TRBV2 and TRBJ1-1; D not certain. The V gene lost 3 bases and the J gene lost 0 bases, with 5 bases spanning the gap. The germline CDR1 and CDR2 sequences are SNHLY and FYNNEI. The CDR3 contains 13 residues. The CDR3 DNA reads TGTGCCAGCAGTGAGAGATTGAACACTGAAGCTTTCTTT. Translating gives CASSERLNTEAFF.

This chain links TRBV12-3 or TRBV12-4 with TRBJ2-1; no clear D gene. V was trimmed by 6 bases and J by 5 bases, leaving 5 bases between them. The CDR3 consists of 11 residues. CDR3 nucleotide sequence: TGTGCCAGCAGCTATAACAATGAGCAGTTCTTC. This codes for CASSYNNEQFF.

This rearrangement joins TRBV3-1 (or the pseudogene TRBV3-2) to TRBJ2-3; D call uncertain. Trimming stripped 1 base from V and 5 bases from J, with 16 bases between. This CDR3 is 16 amino acids long. Germline values: CDR1 LGHDT, CDR2 YNNKEL (reference sequence). For the CDR3, the DNA is TGTGCCAGCAGCCAAGTGGGCCTTGGGCTTCAAGATACGCAGTATTTT. Encoded protein: CASSQVGLGLQDTQYF.

The J gene is TRBJ2-3, the V gene TRBV4-3, with 8 bases lining up with TRBD2. The V gene end was trimmed by 3 bases and the J gene end by 2 bases; junction bases not matched to a gene: 4. Germline V gene lookup returns CDR1 LGHNA and CDR2 YSLEER. There are 15 residues in the CDR3. The CDR3 reads CASSHAGGFTDTQYF. The CDR3 bases are TGCGCCAGCAGCCATGCGGGGGGCTTCACAGATACGCAGTATTTT.

The V gene is TRBV28, the J gene TRBJ1-4; D perhaps matches TRBD1 (5 bases). The germline V and J ends were trimmed by 2 bases and 6 bases, with 10 bases remaining between them. This CDR3 is 14 amino acids long. Germline CDR1 reads MDHEN; CDR2 reads SYDVKM. In nucleotides, the CDR3 is TGTGCCAGCAGTTTACTGGGACCTTATGAAAAACTGTTTTTT. Its translation: CASSLLGPYEKLFF.

V usage is TRBV12-5 and J usage is TRBJ1-3; D uncertain. V lost 3 bases and J 3 bases, leaving 3 bases between the germline ends. This CDR3 region has 12 residues. Germline-derived CDR1 and CDR2 are LGHNT and FRNRAP. CDR3 sequence: CASGLLGNTIYF. The DNA of the CDR3 is TGTGCTAGTGGTTTACTTGGAAACACCATATATTTT.

The chain carries TRBV3-1 (or the pseudogene TRBV3-2) and TRBJ2-5; weak D call: TRBD1 (7 bases). Germline values: CDR1 LGHDT, CDR2 YNNKEL (reference sequence). Trimming removed 2 bases at V and 2 bases at J, with 12 bases between. The CDR3 totals 15 residues. The DNA for the CDR3 is TGTGCCAGCAGCCAATCAGGGGGACTTCAAGAGACCCAGTACTTC. Its translation: CASSQSGGLQETQYF.

The chain has TRBV7-2 and TRBJ2-1; D is possibly TRBD2 (6 bases). Between the trimmed V and J ends, which lost 5 bases and 7 bases, there was a span of 15 bases. Germline lookup yields CDR1 SGHTA and CDR2 FQGNSA. The CDR3 contains 14 residues. The CDR3 here is CASSPSRLVNEQFF. The CDR3 bases are TGTGCCAGCAGCCCATCCCGACTAGTTAATGAGCAGTTCTTC.

This chain joins TRBV5-8 and TRBJ2-7; D gene unclear. The V end lost 2 bases, the J end lost 6 bases, and 3 bases lay between the germline ends. Germline V gene data show CDR1 as SGHTS and CDR2 as YDEGEE. The length of the CDR3 is 10 residues. CDR3 loop: CASSFSEQYF. CDR3 nucleotide sequence: TGTGCCAGCAGCTTCTCCGAGCAGTACTTC.

Only one count was recorded for this clone. The chain recombines TRBV6-2 or TRBV6-3 with TRBJ2-4, with D maybe TRBD1 (9 bases). Germline assignment: CDR1 MNHEY and CDR2 SVGEGT. The CDR3 is made up of 19 amino acids. V dropped 4 bases and J dropped 0 bases, with 22 bases sitting between them. The CDR3 here is CASSFREGQGLSAKNIQYF. DNA for the CDR3: TGTGCCAGCAGTTTCCGGGAGGGACAGGGACTTTCAGCCAAAAACATTCAGTACTTC.

The chain has TRBV12-3 or TRBV12-4 and TRBJ2-2; D ambiguous. The CDR3 is 11 residues long. With 5 bases removed from V and 5 bases from J, the gap between germline ends came to 3 bases. In nucleotides, the CDR3 is TGTGCCAGCAGTGGTACCGGGGAGCTGTTTTTT. Translating gives CASSGTGELFF.

The chain links TRBV5-4 to TRBJ1-2; tentative D call: TRBD1 (6 bases). The V end lost 2 bases, the J end lost 6 bases, and 20 bases lay between the germline ends. This CDR3 spans 16 amino acids. Germline CDR1 SGHNT, CDR2 YYREEE (reference sequence). This CDR3 reads CASSFHLTGLRDGYTF. The CDR3 coding sequence is TGTGCCAGCAGCTTTCATCTGACAGGTTTAAGGGATGGCTACACCTTC.

The chain employs TRBV19 and TRBJ2-2; 9 positions agree with TRBD1. Germline assignment: CDR1 LNHDA and CDR2 SQIVND (reference sequence). V lost 4 bases and J lost 5; bases outside the gene matches: 5. The CDR3 is 15 residues long. CDR3 sequence: CASSRGQGFTGELFF. The CDR3 DNA is TGTGCCAGTAGTAGGGGACAGGGTTTTACCGGGGAGCTGTTTTTT.

This clone was counted once. The chain uses TRBV19 and TRBJ1-1; 7 nucleotides line up with TRBD1. This CDR3 spans 12 amino acids. From germline, CDR1 is LNHDA and CDR2 SQIVND (reference sequence). V lost 6 bases to trimming and J lost 5 bases; unmatched junction nucleotides: 3. CDR3 sequence reads: CASSPGGTEAFF. Written as DNA, the CDR3 is TGTGCCAGTAGCCCAGGGGGGACTGAAGCTTTCTTT.

The genes are TRBV6-5 and TRBJ2-7; 8 nucleotides align to TRBD1. In germline, CDR1 is MNHEY, CDR2 SVGAGI. V trimming: 5 bases; J trimming: 4 bases; junction bases outside the gene matches: 10. The CDR3 contains 15 residues. The CDR3 DNA follows: TGTGCCAGCAGTCCCTGGACAGGGTCGGGTTACGAGCAGTACTTC. Its translation is CASSPWTGSGYEQYF.

This rearrangement joins TRBV6-5 to TRBJ2-7, with TRBD1 matching 9 bases. This CDR3 has 15 residues. V shed 7 bases, J shed 2 bases, and the junction held 9 bases outside the gene matches. Germline V lookup: CDR1 MNHEY, CDR2 SVGAGI. In DNA form, the CDR3 reads TGTGCCAGCAAGCCGGACAGGGGCTTCGCCTACGAGCAGTACTTC. Protein sequence: CASKPDRGFAYEQYF.

This chain uses TRBV19 with TRBJ1-1; the D gene is possibly TRBD1 (5 bases). This CDR3 is built from 14 residues. V shed 2 bases and J shed 3 bases, with 10 bases lying between them. Germline V gene data show CDR1 as LNHDA and CDR2 as SQIVND (reference sequence). Here the CDR3 DNA reads TGTGCCAGTAGTATAAATGGGGGGTACACTGAAGCTTTCTTT. Translated, it gives CASSINGGYTEAFF.

The V call is TRBV19, the J call TRBJ2-2; unclear D gene. The CDR3 has 18 amino acids. Per germline, CDR1 LNHDA and CDR2 SQIVND (reference sequence). Trimming took off 4 bases at V and 0 bases at J, with 18 bases between the two ends. CDR3: CASSTKTQFESNTGELFF. The CDR3 DNA is TGTGCCAGTAGTACCAAGACACAATTCGAATCGAACACCGGGGAGCTGTTTTTT.

The chain recombines TRBV7-2 with TRBJ2-2; 12 bases fit TRBD2. The J segment lost 5 bases and the V segment lost 1 base, leaving 5 bases of the junction unmatched. The CDR3 extends over 17 amino acids. Germline loops: CDR1 SGHTA, CDR2 FQGNSA. The CDR3 region has the DNA TGTGCCAGCAGCTTAGGACTAGCGGGGGCCCCTACCGGGGAGCTGTTTTTT. Its protein product is CASSLGLAGAPTGELFF.

This rearrangement joins TRBV6-1 to TRBJ1-2; a weak D match, TRBD1 (6 bases). This CDR3 region has 14 residues. Trimming left V 3 bases short and J 4 bases short, with 12 bases between. Germline CDR1 MNHNS, CDR2 SASEGT. This CDR3 is CASSDPGTTYGYTF. The CDR3 nucleotides are TGTGCCAGCAGTGACCCCGGGACAACCTATGGCTACACCTTC.

The V call is TRBV29-1, the J call TRBJ2-1; the match to TRBD1 covers 10 bases. This CDR3 has 14 amino acids. The V segment lost 1 base and the J segment 8 bases; nucleotides outside the gene matches: 5. In germline, CDR1 is SQVTM, CDR2 ANQGSEA. The DNA for the CDR3 is TGCAGCGTTGAAGGGGGACAGGGGCCCGATGAGCAGTTCTTC. Residues: CSVEGGQGPDEQFF.